This T cell receptor (beta chain) was obtained from a study of a mutant IDH1 vaccine in newly diagnosed glioma. In the study overall: The treated population exhibited a male proportion of roughly 62%, a female proportion of about 38%, and a mean age of about 39 years.

Germline lookup yields CDR1 SGHRS and CDR2 YFSETQ. The CDR3 loop spans 13 amino acids. V was trimmed by 2 bases and J by 1 base, leaving 6 bases between them. The study's findings and limits: Changes to the top peripheral T cell clonotypes appeared unrelated to pseudoprogression.

Time point noted: baseline, week 1 (first vaccination visit). Treatment denoted: pre-vaccination baseline after standard-of-care therapy. Every donor had a new WHO grade 3 or 4 astrocytoma that was IDH1-mutant, with loss of nuclear ATRX. The data were produced by immunoSEQ multiplex PCR, yet TCRdb's version contains in-frame clones alone and is incomplete. The data hold roughly 86,000 clones, with around three quarters observed a single time. Remarks on this clone: Its antigen remains unknown.

The sequenced sample was PBMCs, obtained from a glioma patient treated with radiotherapy, temozolomide or both. The TCR originated in a man aged 40-50 years with glioma. The genes are TRBV5-1 and TRBJ2-5; D remains ambiguous. CDR3 protein: CASSFMPQETQYF. CDR3 in DNA: TGCGCCAGCAGCTTCATGCCCCAAGAGACCCAGTACTTC.